This T cell receptor beta chain was identified in a study of shared clonotypes between healthy human individuals (dated by TCRdb to 2020 to 2021). For the study in its entirety: The cohort included three men and a couple of women between 18 and 49 years of age. For each donor, CD4 naive and CD4 memory were each run on three plates, CD8 naive on two plates, and CD8 memory on one plate. To estimate repertoire size and how much clonotypes are shared between individuals, the study performed deep sequencing of blood TCR repertoires from roughly five healthy adults. To increase sequencing depth and limit assay-specific biases, different laboratories used diverse techniques to prepare libraries and sequence TCR repertoires. Between about 0.94 and 8.9 billion PBMCs per donor were obtained by leukapheresis.

Healthy HIV-negative adults with no recently reported acute infections or vaccinations were included as donors. All donors were Caucasian adults living in Nashville, Tennessee, USA. Magnetic negative selection was used to enrich CD4+ T cells, after which naive cells were positively selected on CD45RA and the negative fraction became the memory subset. After blood collection by leukapheresis, PBMCs were isolated using Ficoll-Histopaque density gradient centrifugation and then cryopreserved in the vapor phase of liquid nitrogen. Analytical flow cytometry was used to check the purity and quantity of every magnetically sorted T cell population. Genomic DNA was isolated from every sorted fraction and measured by UV absorbance on a Nanodrop 2000c. Using the deep immunoSEQ assay, multiplex PCR amplified TCR CDR3 regions from genomic DNA. For each cell subset, the extracted genomic DNA was distributed evenly across all wells of several immunoSEQ 96-well plates, and each plate served as one replicate. For sorted subsets, each replicate PCR was loaded with approximately 0.2 ug genomic DNA, equivalent to approximately 33,000 T cell genomes. The purified libraries were quantified using a Qubit 3.0 fluorometer, sized with a Bioanalyzer 2100, and then quantified again using the KAPA Library Quantification kit. Every immunoSEQ 96-well plate was sequenced on a dedicated single-read 150-cycle Illumina NextSeq 550 flow cell. Per the source publication's procedure: Because only junctional sequences without quality scores were contained in the immunoSEQ output, filtering matching that applied to full-length reads could not be performed. Sequences were annotated with PyIR, a Python wrapper for IgBLAST v1.9, using IMGT germline references to assign V/J genes and CDR3. Reads were filtered out if the reads had weak V/J assignments (E-value above 1e-6), no CDR3, stop codons, out-of-frame junctions, or ambiguous translated residues. V3J clonotypes were defined as sequences sharing the same inferred V gene, J gene, and CDR3 amino acid sequence. To compute the percentage overlap between repertoires, the number of shared unique clonotypes was divided by the size of the smaller repertoire. RTK rarefaction, the Chao1 estimator, and Recon v2.1 estimates of unobserved clonotypes were used to assess repertoire richness. Generation probabilities for all TCRbeta clonotypes obtained by the gDNA method from several donors were computed using OLGA. What TCRdb holds here is the immuneACCESS table cut down to in-frame rearrangements. Part of the clones is not present; checked against another copy, under half of the missing clones reflect an unresolved V gene, and the others are unexplained. V and J calls and clone size follow that table, whereas D and trimming were derived from the DNA. The sample includes 2 million to 3 million clones, with approximately 94% observed a single time. Of the sample, under 0.15% is held by the ten largest clones.

CDR1 and CDR2 (MNHNS, SASEGT) derive from the germline V gene. There are 14 amino acids in the CDR3, from cysteine to phenylalanine inclusive. Of all the DNA, just the CDR3 is kept, 42 bases in frame from base 1. Trimming accounts for 5 bases at V and 0 bases at J, while the number of junction bases matched to no gene is 2. Paper-wide results and their limitations: Even with the large sequencing depth, rarefaction of the sorted-subset datasets indicated that sequencing was incomplete. Because the study included only a small number of donors, the genetic and exposure-history diversity represented was limited. Around 5.4% of naive CD4, around 4% of naive CD8, roughly 2.4% of memory CD4, and around 0.42% of memory CD8 clonotypes were shared across four donors. Naive subsets generally had larger estimated clonotype richness than memory subsets did. Only blood was sampled, and tissue TCR repertoires likely differ from those in blood. Pairwise subsampling led to the expectation that sequencing depth would affect the degree of clonotype sharing among donors. Compared with non-shared clonotypes, clonotypes shared by all four sorted-subset donors had higher generation probabilities.

As to this clone: The clone's antigen remains unknown. No much larger clone exists at a distance of one base, and base qualities are not known. Additional DNA sequences in this sample encode the identical CDR3.

Recombination joined TRBV6-1 with TRBJ2-3; TRBD1 matches 7 bases in the middle. The sequencing input was naive CD4+ T cells sorted from blood. The sample's cell subset or site label, decoded: CD45RA+ positively selected. This sequence was found in a young man in good health. The CDR3 protein: CASSLQGSTDTQYF. The DNA sequence is given as TGTGCCAGCAGTCTACAGGGGAGCACAGATACGCAGTATTTT.